Following are 32 T cell receptor beta chains from one sample sequenced in a study of OX40 agonist ivuxolimab in advanced cancers. TCRdb's copy holds only in-frame clones and misses some; the assay was immunoSEQ multiplex PCR. The data contain approximately 68,000 clones, about 91% of them singletons. This material consisted of CD4+ or CD8+ T cells sorted from blood, taken in a trial of the OX40 agonist ivuxolimab. These receptors all come from an adult with an advanced solid tumor such as melanoma, head and neck, liver or kidney cancer.

The chain joins TRBV5-1 to TRBJ2-1; D is tentatively TRBD1 or TRBD2 (5 bases each). The germline V and J ends were trimmed by 1 base and 2 bases, with 13 bases remaining between them. The CDR3 covers 16 residues. Germline-derived CDR1 and CDR2 are SGHRS and YFSETQ. The CDR3 loop is CASSLRGALAYNEQFF. CDR3 nucleotide sequence: TGCGCCAGCAGCTTGCGAGGGGCTCTCGCCTACAATGAGCAGTTCTTC.

This clone was picked up one time. Written as DNA, the CDR3 is TGCGCCAGCAACGACAGGACGGGAGGCAATGAGCAGTTCTTC. Protein product: CASNDRTGGNEQFF. This rearrangement joins TRBV10-2 to TRBJ2-1; D perhaps matches TRBD2 (7 bases). V shed 7 bases and J shed 6 bases, with 16 bases lying between them. The CDR3 is 14 residues long. CDR1 and CDR2 from the germline V gene are WSHSY and SAAADI.

The rearrangement joins TRBV4-1 to TRBJ1-1, with 7 positions matching TRBD1. The V gene end was trimmed by 4 bases and the J gene end by 7 bases; junction bases not matched to a gene: 6. CDR3 length: 13 amino acids. Per the germline V gene, CDR1 is MGHRA and CDR2 is YSYEKL. The CDR3 nucleotides are TGCGCCAGCAGCCCCGACAGGGTTGGTGAAGCTTTCTTT. This translates into CASSPDRVGEAFF.

This rearrangement joins TRBV5-4 to TRBJ1-1, with no clear D. Germline V gene sequence: CDR1 SGHNT, CDR2 YYREEE (reference sequence). Deletions cut 4 bases from V and 1 base from J, with 14 bases between. The CDR3 contains 15 residues. CDR3 in amino acids: CASSHPSRANTEAFF. The CDR3 DNA reads as TGTGCCAGCAGCCACCCGAGTAGGGCGAACACTGAAGCTTTCTTT.

The gene calls are TRBV6-6 and TRBJ1-5, with D unresolved. In germline, CDR1 is MNHNY, CDR2 SVGAGI (reference sequence). The CDR3 runs 13 residues. V lost 2 bases and J lost 0, with 2 bases in between. This CDR3 reads CASSYHSNQPQHF. The CDR3 nucleotides are TGTGCCAGCAGTTACCATAGCAATCAGCCCCAGCATTTT.

This clone has a handful of counts. The rearrangement joins TRBV7-2 to TRBJ2-3; D uncertain. Trimming removed 1 base at V and 4 bases at J, with 21 bases between. Germline assignment: CDR1 SGHTA and CDR2 FQGNSA. This CDR3 has 18 residues. The DNA for the CDR3 is TGTGCCAGCAGCTTAGGTGTTAGTTGGGAAGGGATTGCAGATACGCAGTATTTT. Encoded protein: CASSLGVSWEGIADTQYF.

The V call is TRBV30, the J call TRBJ1-1, with 11 bases fitting TRBD1. After removal of 2 bases from V and 10 bases from J, the junction contained 9 bases not matched to a gene. Germline lookup yields CDR1 GTSNPN and CDR2 SVGIG (reference sequence). The CDR3 is 14 amino acids. As DNA, the CDR3 is TGTGCCTGGAGTCTCCCGGACAGGGGGCTGGGAGCTTTCTTT. Its translation is CAWSLPDRGLGAFF.

This clone appeared a few times. V usage is TRBV11-2 and J usage is TRBJ2-7, with TRBD2 identical over 8 bases. The CDR3 length is 18 residues. Germline V lookup: CDR1 SGHAT, CDR2 FQNNGV. V dropped 0 bases and J dropped 2; count of bases not matched to a gene: 12. The CDR3, as DNA: TGTGCCAGCAGCTTAGATTCCCCTGCGGGGGGTCGGACCTACGAGCAGTACTTC. This sequence encodes CASSLDSPAGGRTYEQYF.

The sample holds one count of this clone. The rearrangement joins TRBV7-7 to TRBJ2-3; D gene unclear. The germline V and J ends were trimmed by 1 base and 4 bases, with 9 bases remaining between them. This CDR3 comprises 14 residues. Looked up from germline, CDR1 is SSHAT and CDR2 is FNYEAQ (reference sequence). CDR3 DNA: TGTGCCAGCAGCTTAGTAGCCCCGGCAGATACGCAGTATTTT. Protein product: CASSLVAPADTQYF.

This clone is a singleton in its sample. DNA of the CDR3: TGTGCCAGCAGCCAAGGGACCCTAAGCGGGTTCTCCTACGAGCAGTACTTC. This gives the protein CASSQGTLSGFSYEQYF. The V and J genes are TRBV14 and TRBJ2-7, with D perhaps matching TRBD2 (6 bases). The CDR3 extends over 17 amino acids. Between the trimmed V and J ends, which lost 1 base and 0 bases, there was a span of 16 bases. Germline V gene sequence: CDR1 SGHDN, CDR2 FVKESK.

V gene TRBV7-2 combines with J gene TRBJ2-4; 13 positions match TRBD2. Germline V gene data show CDR1 as SGHTA and CDR2 as FQGNSA. V trimming: 5 bases; J trimming: 2 bases; junction bases outside the gene matches: 9. The CDR3 covers 18 residues. This chain's CDR3 is CASSLTSGGRETKNIQYF. The CDR3 DNA follows: TGTGCCAGCAGCCTGACTAGCGGGGGGCGCGAGACCAAAAACATTCAGTACTTC.

The chain has TRBV7-9 and TRBJ2-5; 8 nucleotides align to TRBD2. Germline-derived CDR1 and CDR2 are SEHNR and FQNEAQ (reference sequence). Unmatched junction bases numbered 3, after V lost 6 bases and J lost 3 bases. This CDR3 contains 13 residues. CDR3 bases: TGTGCCAGCAGACCCGGGAGGGAAGAGACCCAGTACTTC. Translated, it gives CASRPGREETQYF.

V usage is TRBV19 and J usage is TRBJ1-5; D gene uncertain. V was trimmed by 6 bases and J by 4 bases, leaving 10 bases between them. Germline V lookup: CDR1 LNHDA, CDR2 SQIVND (reference sequence). The CDR3 has 13 residues. This CDR3 reads CASSRTWNQPQHF. CDR3 DNA: TGTGCCAGTAGCCGGACCTGGAATCAGCCCCAGCATTTT.

The genes are TRBV7-6 and TRBJ1-1, with TRBD1 as a possible D gene (6 bases). Germline CDR1 is SGHVS and CDR2 is FNYEAQ. This CDR3 spans 17 amino acids. The V end lost 4 bases, the J end lost 0 bases, and 18 bases lay between the germline ends. CDR3 sequence reads: CASSSPPRGGVNTEAFF. As DNA, the CDR3 is TGTGCCAGCAGCTCGCCACCCAGGGGAGGGGTGAACACTGAAGCTTTCTTT.

The chain is built from TRBV5-4 and TRBJ1-5; D is possibly TRBD1 (6 bases). V lost 3 bases and J lost 4, with 14 bases in between. The CDR3 totals 15 residues. Germline CDR1 and CDR2: SGHNT and YYREEE (reference sequence). The CDR3 DNA follows: TGTGCCAGCAGCTATGGGGGCAGATCTAATCAGCCCCAGCATTTT. Translated, it gives CASSYGGRSNQPQHF.

J is TRBJ1-1 and V is TRBV5-8, with D tentatively TRBD1 (5 bases). The germline CDR1 and CDR2 sequences are SGHTS and YDEGEE. The CDR3 loop spans 13 amino acids. Deletions cut 0 bases from V and 7 bases from J, with 10 bases between. For the CDR3, the DNA is TGTGCCAGCAGCTTGGTGTCGGGGGATGAAGCTTTCTTT. Translating gives CASSLVSGDEAFF.

The chain uses TRBV5-8 and TRBJ1-2; 8 positions agree with TRBD1. J gave up 8 bases and V 0 bases, and 6 bases lay outside the gene matches. CDR1 and CDR2 from the germline V gene are SGHTS and YDEGEE. The CDR3 has 14 amino acids. The CDR3 sequence: CASSLADRGGGYTF. CDR3 nucleotide sequence: TGTGCCAGCAGCTTGGCCGACAGGGGAGGAGGCTACACCTTC. The full variable domain, completed using reference TRBV5-8 and TRBJ1-2, is EAGVTQSPTHLIKTRGQQATLRCSPISGHTSVYWYQQALGLGLQFLLWYDEGEERNRGNFPPRFSGRQFPNYSSELNVNALELEDSALYLCASSLADRGGGYTFGSGTRLTVV.

J is TRBJ2-7 and V is TRBV28, with 13 bases that match TRBD2. Germline V gene lookup returns CDR1 MDHEN and CDR2 SYDVKM. V was clipped by 6 bases and J by 6 bases; unmatched bases: 5. The CDR3 covers 14 residues. CDR3 amino acids: CASSRTSGRGEQYF. The CDR3 DNA sequence: TGTGCCAGCAGCCGGACTAGCGGGAGAGGCGAGCAGTACTTC.

This chain uses TRBV19 with TRBJ1-5; weak D call: TRBD1 (6 bases). The CDR3 loop spans 14 amino acids. The V and J ends lost 6 bases and 6 bases respectively, with 15 bases between them. Germline V gene sequence: CDR1 LNHDA, CDR2 SQIVND (reference sequence). CDR3 in amino acids: CASSETGNPQPQHF. For the CDR3, the DNA is TGTGCCAGTAGCGAAACAGGGAACCCTCAGCCCCAGCATTTT.

This chain joins TRBV4-1 and TRBJ2-1; D remains ambiguous. Between the trimmed V and J ends, which lost 0 bases and 6 bases, there was a span of 9 bases. Germline CDR1 reads MGHRA; CDR2 reads YSYEKL. The CDR3 has 14 amino acids. The CDR3 sequence: CASSQERVSNEQFF. DNA for the CDR3: TGCGCCAGCAGCCAAGAACGCGTCTCCAATGAGCAGTTCTTC.

The rearrangement uses TRBV18 and TRBJ1-2; 9 bases line up with TRBD1. Germline V gene data show CDR1 as KGHSH and CDR2 as LQKENI. The V and J ends lost 1 base and 5 bases, in that order; junction bases with no gene match: 5. The CDR3 spans 15 residues. This CDR3 reads CASSPQPGTGYGYTF. Here the CDR3 DNA reads TGTGCCAGCTCACCACAACCCGGGACAGGGTATGGCTACACCTTC.

The V and J genes are TRBV6-6 and TRBJ2-7; tentatively, D is TRBD2 (6 bases). Germline-derived CDR1 and CDR2 are MNHNY and SVGAGI (reference sequence). This CDR3 has 15 residues. Trimming took off 6 bases at V and 3 bases at J, with 18 bases between the two ends. The CDR3: CASSTGDWGIYEQYF. As DNA, the CDR3 is TGTGCCAGCAGCACGGGGGATTGGGGTATCTACGAGCAGTACTTC.

The chain carries TRBV5-4 and TRBJ1-2; 8 positions match TRBD1. CDR1 SGHNT and CDR2 YYREEE come from the germline V gene (reference sequence). The CDR3 extends over 14 amino acids. J was trimmed by 6 bases and V by 0 bases; bases with no gene match: 4. CDR3 in amino acids: CASSLGDRQDGYTF. Written as DNA, the CDR3 is TGTGCCAGCAGCTTGGGGGACAGGCAGGATGGCTACACCTTC.

This clone occurred a few times. The chain couples TRBV30 to TRBJ1-2, with TRBD1 matching over 7 bases. Germline assignment: CDR1 GTSNPN and CDR2 SVGIG (reference sequence). The CDR3 runs 14 residues. The V gene end was trimmed by 1 base and the J gene end by 4 bases; junction bases not matched to a gene: 6. CDR3 DNA: TGTGCCTGGAGTGACGGGACAGCCATCTATGGCTACACCTTC. Protein product: CAWSDGTAIYGYTF.

This sequence joins TRBV29-1 and TRBJ1-1; 8 bases fit TRBD1. J gave up 2 bases and V 1 base, and 12 bases lay outside the gene matches. Germline V gene lookup returns CDR1 SQVTM and CDR2 ANQGSEA. The length of the CDR3 is 17 residues. The CDR3 spells CSVEARQPGQVNTEAFF. In nucleotides, the CDR3 is TGCAGCGTTGAAGCCCGGCAACCGGGACAGGTAAACACTGAAGCTTTCTTT.

The chain combines TRBV6-5 with TRBJ2-1, with TRBD2 identical over 7 bases. Germline V gene lookup returns CDR1 MNHEY and CDR2 SVGAGI. This CDR3 comprises 16 residues. The J segment lost 0 bases and the V segment lost 4 bases, leaving 6 bases of the junction unmatched. The CDR3 protein is CASSLNGGSSYNEQFF. CDR3 DNA: TGTGCCAGCAGTTTAAACGGGGGGAGCTCCTACAATGAGCAGTTCTTC.

This chain links TRBV4-2 with TRBJ1-3; D unclear. The ends were cut back, 1 base at V and 1 base at J, with 11 bases in the middle. The germline gives CDR1 LGHNA, CDR2 YNFKEQ. The length of the CDR3 is 16 residues. In DNA, the CDR3 is TGTGCCAGCAGCCAAGCCTACGGAGGGTCTGGAAACACCATATATTTT. It specifies CASSQAYGGSGNTIYF.

CDR3: CASRKSGTEAFF. Here the CDR3 DNA reads TGTGCCAGCAGAAAAAGCGGGACTGAAGCTTTCTTT. The chain recombines TRBV28 with TRBJ1-1, with unresolved D. Trimming took 6 bases from V and 5 from J, leaving 10 bases between them. This CDR3 has 12 amino acids. CDR1 and CDR2 (germline): MDHEN, SYDVKM.

V and J are TRBV28 and TRBJ1-2; D is perhaps TRBD1 (5 bases). Per germline, CDR1 MDHEN and CDR2 SYDVKM. V lost 10 bases to trimming and J lost 4 bases, with 25 bases between them. This CDR3 comprises 16 residues. In DNA form, the CDR3 reads TGTGCCACCCTTGAACTAACAACCAGGGTAGTCTATGGCTACACCTTC. This translates into CATLELTTRVVYGYTF.

The rearrangement uses TRBV4-1 and TRBJ2-7; D ambiguous. This CDR3 is built from 15 residues. Germline CDR1 is MGHRA and CDR2 is YSYEKL. V was cut by 0 bases and J by 2 bases, with 11 bases left in between. For the CDR3, the DNA is TGCGCCAGCAGCCAAGACCGGGTAGGAACCTACGAGCAGTACTTC. Its protein product is CASSQDRVGTYEQYF.

This CDR3 is CASSLTGDILAIPSYNEQFF. As DNA, the CDR3 is TGTGCCAGCAGCCTAACAGGAGATATTTTGGCGATACCCTCCTACAATGAGCAGTTCTTC. The rearrangement uses TRBV14 and TRBJ2-1; D is possibly TRBD1 (5 bases). The length of the CDR3 is 20 residues. The V end was cut by 4 bases, the J end by 0 bases, with 25 bases between. The V gene's germline CDR1 is SGHDN and CDR2 FVKESK.

The genes are TRBV5-1 and TRBJ2-5; no clear D gene. With 5 bases removed from V and 0 bases from J, the gap between germline ends came to 5 bases. From germline, CDR1 is SGHRS and CDR2 YFSETQ. This CDR3 region has 12 residues. This CDR3 is CASRQDQETQYF. CDR3 coding DNA: TGCGCCAGCAGACAAGACCAAGAGACCCAGTACTTC.